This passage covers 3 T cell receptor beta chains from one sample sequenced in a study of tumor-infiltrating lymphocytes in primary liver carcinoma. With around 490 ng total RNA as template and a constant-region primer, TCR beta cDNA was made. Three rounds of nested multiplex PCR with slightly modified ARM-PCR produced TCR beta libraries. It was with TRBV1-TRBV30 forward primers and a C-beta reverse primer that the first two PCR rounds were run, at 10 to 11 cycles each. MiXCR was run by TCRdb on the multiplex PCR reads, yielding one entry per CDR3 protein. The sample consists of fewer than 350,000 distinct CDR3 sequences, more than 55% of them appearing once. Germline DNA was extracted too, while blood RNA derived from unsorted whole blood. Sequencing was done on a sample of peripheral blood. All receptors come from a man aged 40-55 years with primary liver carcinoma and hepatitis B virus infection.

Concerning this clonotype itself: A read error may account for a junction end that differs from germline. CDR3 in DNA: TGTGCCAGCAGTTACTCCTCGCTACCGGGGGTTCGAGAGACCCAGTGCTTC. Translated, it gives CASSYSSLPGVRETQCF. This chain links TRBV6-6 with TRBJ2-5, with D perhaps TRBD2 (6 bases). The germline gives CDR1 MNHNY, CDR2 SVGAGI (reference sequence). The CDR3 runs to 17 residues.

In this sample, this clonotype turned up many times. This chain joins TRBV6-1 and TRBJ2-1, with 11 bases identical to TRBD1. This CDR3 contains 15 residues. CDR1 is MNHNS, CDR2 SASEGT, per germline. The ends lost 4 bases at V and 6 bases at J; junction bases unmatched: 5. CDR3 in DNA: TGTGCCAGCAGTGGGGACAGGGGGTTTAGCAATGAGCAGTTCTTC. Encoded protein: CASSGDRGFSNEQFF.

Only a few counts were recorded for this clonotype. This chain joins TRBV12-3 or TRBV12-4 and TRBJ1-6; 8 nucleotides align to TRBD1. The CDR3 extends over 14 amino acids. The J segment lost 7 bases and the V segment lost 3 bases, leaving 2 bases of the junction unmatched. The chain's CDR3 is CASSLTGVNSPLHF. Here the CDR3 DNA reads TGTGCCAGCAGTTTGACAGGGGTCAATTCACCCCTCCACTTT.